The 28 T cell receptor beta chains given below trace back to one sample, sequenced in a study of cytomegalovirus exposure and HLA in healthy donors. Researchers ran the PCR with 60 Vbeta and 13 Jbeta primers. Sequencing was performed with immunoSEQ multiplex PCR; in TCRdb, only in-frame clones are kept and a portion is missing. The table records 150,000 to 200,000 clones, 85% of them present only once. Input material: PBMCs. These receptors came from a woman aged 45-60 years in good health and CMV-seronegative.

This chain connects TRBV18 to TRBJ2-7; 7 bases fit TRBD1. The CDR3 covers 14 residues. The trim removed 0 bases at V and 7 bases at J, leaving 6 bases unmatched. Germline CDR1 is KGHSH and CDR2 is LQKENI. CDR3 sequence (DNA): TGTGCCAGCTCACCACCAGGGGGCTCCGGAGAGCAGTACTTC. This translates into CASSPPGGSGEQYF.

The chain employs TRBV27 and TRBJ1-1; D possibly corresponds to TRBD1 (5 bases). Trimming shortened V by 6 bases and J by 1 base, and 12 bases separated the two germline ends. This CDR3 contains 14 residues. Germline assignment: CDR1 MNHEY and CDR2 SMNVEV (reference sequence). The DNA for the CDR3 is TGTGCCAGCAGCCCTGGCAGGGCGAACACTGAAGCTTTCTTT. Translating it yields CASSPGRANTEAFF.

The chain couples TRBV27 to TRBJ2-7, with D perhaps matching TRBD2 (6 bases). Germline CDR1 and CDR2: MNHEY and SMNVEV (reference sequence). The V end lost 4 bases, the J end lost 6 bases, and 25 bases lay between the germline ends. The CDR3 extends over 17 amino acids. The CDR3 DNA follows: TGTGCCAGCAGTTCAATCCTTACCCGGGACTTGAGGACCGAGCAGTACTTC. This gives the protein CASSSILTRDLRTEQYF.

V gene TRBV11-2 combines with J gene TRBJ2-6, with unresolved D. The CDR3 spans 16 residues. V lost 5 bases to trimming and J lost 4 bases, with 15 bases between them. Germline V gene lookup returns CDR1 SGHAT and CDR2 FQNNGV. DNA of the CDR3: TGTGCCAGCAGCCCCCTGACCAGGCGCGGGGCCAACGTCCTGACTTTC. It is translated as CASSPLTRRGANVLTF.

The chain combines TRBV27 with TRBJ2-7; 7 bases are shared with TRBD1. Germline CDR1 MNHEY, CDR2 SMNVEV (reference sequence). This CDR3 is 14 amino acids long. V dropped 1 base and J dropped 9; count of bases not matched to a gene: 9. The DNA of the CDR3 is TGTGCCAGCAGTTTATTGGGGGACAGACGGGCGCAGTACTTC. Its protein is CASSLLGDRRAQYF.

The CDR3 DNA is TGTGCCAGCAGCTTGGAAGGGTCAGGGGGCCGTGGCTACACCTTC. Its translation: CASSLEGSGGRGYTF. The rearrangement joins TRBV5-5 to TRBJ1-2; 8 bases are a match to TRBD1. The CDR3 totals 15 residues. CDR1 is SGHKS and CDR2 is YYEKEE in the germline V gene (reference sequence). J gave up 7 bases and V 0 bases, and 8 bases lay outside the gene matches.

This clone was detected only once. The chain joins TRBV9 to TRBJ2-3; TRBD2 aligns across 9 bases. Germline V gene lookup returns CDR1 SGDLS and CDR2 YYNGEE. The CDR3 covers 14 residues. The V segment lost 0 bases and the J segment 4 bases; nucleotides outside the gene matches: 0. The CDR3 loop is CASSVVAGADTQYF. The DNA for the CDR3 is TGTGCCAGCAGCGTAGTAGCGGGAGCAGATACGCAGTATTTT.

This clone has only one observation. This CDR3 reads CASRGVGPGANVLTF. In nucleotides, the CDR3 is TGTGCCAGCAGGGGCGTAGGTCCTGGGGCCAACGTCCTGACTTTC. The J gene is TRBJ2-6, the V gene TRBV28; D gene uncertain. The length of the CDR3 is 15 residues. Germline V gene lookup returns CDR1 MDHEN and CDR2 SYDVKM. Trimming shortened V by 6 bases and J by 2 bases, and 11 bases separated the two germline ends.

CDR3 residues: CASSPRTGGVISGGETQYF. CDR3 DNA sequence: TGTGCCAGCAGCCCCCGGACAGGGGGCGTGATTTCGGGTGGGGAGACCCAGTACTTC. The rearrangement links TRBV9 to TRBJ2-5, with 11 nucleotides matching TRBD1. Germline V gene data show CDR1 as SGDLS and CDR2 as YYNGEE. The trim removed 4 bases at V and 5 bases at J, leaving 19 bases unmatched. This CDR3 spans 19 amino acids.

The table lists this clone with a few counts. CDR3: CASSYLAGETPTGELFF. Here the CDR3 DNA reads TGTGCCAGCAGCTACTTAGCGGGAGAAACTCCCACCGGGGAGCTGTTTTTT. The chain links TRBV7-8 to TRBJ2-2; 9 bases line up with TRBD2. The V and J ends lost 4 bases and 4 bases, in that order; junction bases with no gene match: 10. The CDR3 is 17 amino acids. The V gene's germline CDR1 is SGHVS and CDR2 FQNEAQ.

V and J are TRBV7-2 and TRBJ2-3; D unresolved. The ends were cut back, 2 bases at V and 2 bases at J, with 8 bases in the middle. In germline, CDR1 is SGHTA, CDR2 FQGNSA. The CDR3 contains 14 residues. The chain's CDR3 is CASSLSLLTDTQYF. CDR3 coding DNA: TGTGCCAGCAGCTTATCGCTACTCACAGATACGCAGTATTTT. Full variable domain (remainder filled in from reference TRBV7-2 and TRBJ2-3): GAGVSQSPSNKVTEKGKDVELRCDPISGHTALYWYRQSLGQGLEFLIYFQGNSAPDKSGLPSDRFSAERTGGSVSTLTIQRTQQEDSAVYLCASSLSLLTDTQYFGPGTRLTVL.

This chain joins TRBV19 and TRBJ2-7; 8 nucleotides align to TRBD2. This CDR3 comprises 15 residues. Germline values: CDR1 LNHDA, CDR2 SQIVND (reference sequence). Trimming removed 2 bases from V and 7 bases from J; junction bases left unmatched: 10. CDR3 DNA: TGTGCCAGTAGTATATCAGGAGCGGGAGAGAAAGAGCAGTACTTC. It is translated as CASSISGAGEKEQYF.

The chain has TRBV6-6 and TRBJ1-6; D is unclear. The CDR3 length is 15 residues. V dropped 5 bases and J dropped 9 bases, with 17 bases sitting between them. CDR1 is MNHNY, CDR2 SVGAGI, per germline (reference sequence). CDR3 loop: CASSAGAPGRSPLHF. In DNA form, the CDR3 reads TGTGCCAGCAGTGCGGGAGCCCCAGGTCGTTCACCCCTCCACTTT.

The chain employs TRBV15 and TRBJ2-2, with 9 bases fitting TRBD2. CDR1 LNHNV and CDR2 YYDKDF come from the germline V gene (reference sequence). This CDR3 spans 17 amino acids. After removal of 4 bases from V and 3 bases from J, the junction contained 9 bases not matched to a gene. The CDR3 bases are TGTGCCACCAGCAAACTTTGGAGCGGGAGGTACACCGGGGAGCTGTTTTTT. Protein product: CATSKLWSGRYTGELFF.

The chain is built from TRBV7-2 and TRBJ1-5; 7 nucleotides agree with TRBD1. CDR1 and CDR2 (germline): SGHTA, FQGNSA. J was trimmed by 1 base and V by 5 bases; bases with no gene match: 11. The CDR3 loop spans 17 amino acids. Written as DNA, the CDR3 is TGTGCCAGCAGCCCGCAGGGGGAGGCTAGGAGCAATCAGCCCCAGCATTTT. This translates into CASSPQGEARSNQPQHF. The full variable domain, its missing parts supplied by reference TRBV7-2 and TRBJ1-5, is GAGVSQSPSNKVTEKGKDVELRCDPISGHTALYWYRQSLGQGLEFLIYFQGNSAPDKSGLPSDRFSAERTGGSVSTLTIQRTQQEDSAVYLCASSPQGEARSNQPQHFGDGTRLSIL.

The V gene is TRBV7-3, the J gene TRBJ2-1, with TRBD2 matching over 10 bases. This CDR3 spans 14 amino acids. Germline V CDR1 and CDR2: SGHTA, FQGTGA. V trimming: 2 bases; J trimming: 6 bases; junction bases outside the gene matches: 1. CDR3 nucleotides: TGTGCCAGCAGCTTATTAGCGGGAGGCAATGAGCAGTTCTTC. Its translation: CASSLLAGGNEQFF. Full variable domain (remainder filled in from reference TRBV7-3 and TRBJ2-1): GAGVSQTPSNKVTEKGKYVELRCDPISGHTALYWYRQSLGQGPEFLIYFQGTGAADDSGLPNDRFFAVRPEGSVSTLKIQRTERGDSAVYLCASSLLAGGNEQFFGPGTRLTVL.

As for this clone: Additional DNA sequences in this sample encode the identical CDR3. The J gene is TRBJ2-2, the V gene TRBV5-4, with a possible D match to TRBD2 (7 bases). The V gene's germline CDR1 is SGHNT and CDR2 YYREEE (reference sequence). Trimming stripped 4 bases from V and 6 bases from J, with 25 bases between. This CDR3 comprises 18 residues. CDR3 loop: CASSGWTGGAEFAGELFF. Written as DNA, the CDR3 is TGTGCCAGCAGCGGATGGACGGGGGGCGCAGAGTTTGCCGGGGAGCTGTTTTTT.

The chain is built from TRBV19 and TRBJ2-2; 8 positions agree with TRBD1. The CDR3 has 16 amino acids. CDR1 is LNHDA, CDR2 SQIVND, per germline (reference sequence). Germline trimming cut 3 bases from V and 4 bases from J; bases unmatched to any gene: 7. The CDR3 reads CASSIGGQGTTGELFF. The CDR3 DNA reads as TGTGCCAGTAGTATTGGTGGACAGGGTACCACCGGGGAGCTGTTTTTT.

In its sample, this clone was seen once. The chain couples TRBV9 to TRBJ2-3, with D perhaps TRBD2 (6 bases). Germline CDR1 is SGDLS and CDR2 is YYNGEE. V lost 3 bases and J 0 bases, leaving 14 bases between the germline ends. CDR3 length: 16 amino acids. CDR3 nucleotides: TGTGCCAGCAGCGGTAGGCGGGGAACTAGCACAGATACGCAGTATTTT. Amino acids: CASSGRRGTSTDTQYF.

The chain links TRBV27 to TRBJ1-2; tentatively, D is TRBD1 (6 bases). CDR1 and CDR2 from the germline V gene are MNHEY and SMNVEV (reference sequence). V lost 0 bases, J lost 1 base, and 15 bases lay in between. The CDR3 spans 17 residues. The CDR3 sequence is CASSLSGFEGGNYGYTF. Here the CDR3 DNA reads TGTGCCAGCAGTTTATCAGGTTTCGAAGGGGGTAACTATGGCTACACCTTC.

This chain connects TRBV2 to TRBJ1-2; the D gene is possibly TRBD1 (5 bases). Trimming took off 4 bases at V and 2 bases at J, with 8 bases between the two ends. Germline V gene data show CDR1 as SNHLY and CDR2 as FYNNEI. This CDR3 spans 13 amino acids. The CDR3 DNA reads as TGTGCCAGCAGTGTGACAGTGAACTATGGCTACACCTTC. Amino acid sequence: CASSVTVNYGYTF.

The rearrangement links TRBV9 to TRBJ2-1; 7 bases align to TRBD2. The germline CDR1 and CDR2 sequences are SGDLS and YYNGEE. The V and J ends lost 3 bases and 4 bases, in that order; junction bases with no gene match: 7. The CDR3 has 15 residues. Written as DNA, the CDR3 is TGTGCCAGCAGCGCCTTCAGCGGGACTTACAATGAGCAGTTCTTC. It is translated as CASSAFSGTYNEQFF.

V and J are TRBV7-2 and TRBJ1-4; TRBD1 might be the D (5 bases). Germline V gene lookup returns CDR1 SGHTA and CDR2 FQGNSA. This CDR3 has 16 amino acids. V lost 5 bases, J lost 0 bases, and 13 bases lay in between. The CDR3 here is CASSATYRTTNEKLFF. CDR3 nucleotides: TGTGCCAGCAGCGCCACCTACAGGACAACTAATGAAAAACTGTTTTTT.

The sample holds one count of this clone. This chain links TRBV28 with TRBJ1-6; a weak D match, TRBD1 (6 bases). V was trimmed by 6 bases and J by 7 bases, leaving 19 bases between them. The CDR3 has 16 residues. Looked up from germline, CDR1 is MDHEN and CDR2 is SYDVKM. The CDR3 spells CASRATGTSRNSPLHF. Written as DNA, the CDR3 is TGTGCCAGCAGAGCCACAGGGACGTCTAGGAATTCACCCCTCCACTTT.

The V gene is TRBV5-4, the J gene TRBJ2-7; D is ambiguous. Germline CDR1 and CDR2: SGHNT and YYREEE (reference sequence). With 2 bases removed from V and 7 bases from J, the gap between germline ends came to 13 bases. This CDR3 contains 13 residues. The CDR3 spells CASSFGTTGEQYF. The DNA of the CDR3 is TGTGCCAGCAGCTTCGGTACGACCGGGGAGCAGTACTTC. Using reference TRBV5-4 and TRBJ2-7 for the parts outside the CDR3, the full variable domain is ETGVTQSPTHLIKTRGQQVTLRCSSQSGHNTVSWYQQALGQGPQFIFQYYREEENGRGNFPPRFSGLQFPNYSSELNVNALELDDSALYLCASSFGTTGEQYFGPGTRLTVT.

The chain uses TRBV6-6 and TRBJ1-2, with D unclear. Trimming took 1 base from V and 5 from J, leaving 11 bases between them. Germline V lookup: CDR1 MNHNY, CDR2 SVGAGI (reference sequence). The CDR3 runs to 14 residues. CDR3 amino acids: CASSYLTGRYGYTF. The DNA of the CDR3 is TGTGCCAGCAGTTACTTGACGGGGAGGTATGGCTACACCTTC.

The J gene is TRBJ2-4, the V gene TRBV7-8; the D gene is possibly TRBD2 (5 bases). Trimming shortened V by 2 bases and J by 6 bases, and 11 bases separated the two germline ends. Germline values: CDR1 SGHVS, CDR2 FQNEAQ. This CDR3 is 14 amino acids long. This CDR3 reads CASSLSAGGNIQYF. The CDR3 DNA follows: TGTGCCAGCAGCTTAAGTGCAGGAGGAAACATTCAGTACTTC.

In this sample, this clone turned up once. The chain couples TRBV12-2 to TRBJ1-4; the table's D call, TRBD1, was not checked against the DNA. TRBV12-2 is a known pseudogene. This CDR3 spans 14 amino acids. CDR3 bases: TGTGCAAGTCGCTCGACAGGGGAAGGGGGAAAACTGTTTTTT. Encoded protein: CASRSTGEGGKLFF.